Following are 22 T cell receptor beta chains from one sample sequenced in a study of patients and donors after allogeneic stem cell transplantation. TCRdb reanalysed the RT-PCR reads using MiXCR and keeps one entry per CDR3 protein. This table has some 880,000 distinct CDR3 sequences, roughly 18% appearing once. What was sequenced was blood, either unsorted or a sorted T cell fraction (not recorded which). The origin of the receptors is a human donor who was either an allogeneic HSCT recipient or a stem cell or donor lymphocyte infusion donor (not recorded which). It is not recorded whose cells these are; they may come from a transplant donor.

The chain has TRBV5-1 and TRBJ2-5; D is unclear. Trimming removed 5 bases from V and 5 bases from J, with 10 bases in between. This CDR3 contains 12 residues. CDR1 is SGHRS, CDR2 YFSETQ, per germline. CDR3 loop: CASRPQAETQYF. As DNA, the CDR3 is TGCGCCAGCAGACCCCAGGCCGAGACCCAGTACTTC.

As for this clonotype: The junction and the germline gene differ at one end; a read error may be behind it. The chain employs TRBV2 and TRBJ1-6, with 8 nucleotides matching TRBD1. There are 15 residues in the CDR3. Germline loops: CDR1 SNHLY, CDR2 FYNNEI. The CDR3 DNA is TGTGCCAGCAGGGAAGGGACAGGCTTTAATTCACCCCTCCACTTT. The encoded protein is CASREGTGFNSPLHF. The entire variable domain, with the rest obtained from reference TRBV2 and TRBJ1-6, is as follows: EPEVTQTPSHQVTQMGQEVILRCVPISNHLYFYWYRQILGQKVEFLVSFYNNEISEKSEIFDDQFSVERPDGSNFTLKIRSTKLEDSAMYFCASREGTGFNSPLHFGNGTRLTVT.

V usage is TRBV19 and J usage is TRBJ2-7, with TRBD2 as a possible D gene (5 bases). Looked up from germline, CDR1 is LNHDA and CDR2 is SQIVND (reference sequence). Trimming cost V 5 bases and J 3 bases, with 17 bases left between them. The CDR3 is 15 residues long. The CDR3 sequence: CASSSSHRGLYEQYF. The CDR3 DNA is TGTGCCAGTAGTTCTTCCCACCGCGGACTCTACGAGCAGTACTTC.

This clonotype was observed a handful of times. The V and J genes are TRBV6-1 and TRBJ1-3; 8 bases align to TRBD1. CDR3 length: 14 residues. Germline V gene lookup returns CDR1 MNHNS and CDR2 SASEGT. The junction had 9 bases not matched to a gene; V was cut back by 7 bases and J by 7 bases. The chain's CDR3 is CASTLRQGMNTIYF. CDR3 nucleotides: TGTGCCAGCACCCTACGACAGGGGATGAACACCATATATTTT.

The chain links TRBV6-2 or TRBV6-3 to TRBJ2-7; D ambiguous. Germline loops: CDR1 MNHEY, CDR2 SVGEGT. V was clipped by 2 bases and J by 0 bases, with 11 bases between them. CDR3 size: 15 residues. The CDR3 sequence is CASSYSPLSSYEQYF. The CDR3 DNA reads TGTGCCAGCAGTTACAGCCCTTTGAGCTCCTACGAGCAGTACTTC.

This clonotype was counted a few times. The chain uses TRBV9 and TRBJ1-2, with a possible D match to TRBD1 (6 bases). The germline gives CDR1 SGDLS, CDR2 YYNGEE. Trimming took 3 bases from V and 3 from J, leaving 18 bases between them. The CDR3 covers 16 residues. The CDR3 loop is CASSERGPRDDYGYTF. CDR3 nucleotides: TGTGCCAGCAGCGAGCGGGGGCCCCGGGACGACTATGGCTACACCTTC.

The gene calls are TRBV12-3 or TRBV12-4 and TRBJ2-1, with 9 bases lining up with TRBD1. This CDR3 is built from 14 residues. J gave up 3 bases and V 8 bases, and 5 bases lay outside the gene matches. Written as DNA, the CDR3 is TGTGCCAGCGGTAGACAGGGGGGCTACAATGAGCAGTTCTTC. Translation: CASGRQGGYNEQFF.

This clonotype was observed a few times. V usage is TRBV5-6 and J usage is TRBJ2-2; 7 nucleotides align to TRBD1. CDR3 length: 16 amino acids. V was clipped by 4 bases and J by 1 base; unmatched bases: 7. Germline CDR1 reads SGHDT; CDR2 reads YYEEEE. The CDR3 sequence: CASSRVTGRNTGELFF. DNA for the CDR3: TGTGCCAGCAGCCGAGTGACAGGGAGGAACACCGGGGAGCTGTTTTTT.

There are many counts of this clonotype. The rearrangement uses TRBV5-1 and TRBJ2-7, with TRBD2 matching 9 bases. V dropped 3 bases and J dropped 0; count of bases not matched to a gene: 4. The CDR3 contains 15 residues. CDR1 SGHRS and CDR2 YFSETQ come from the germline V gene. The CDR3 nucleotides are TGCGCCAGCAGCTCGCTAGCGGGGAGCTCCTACGAGCAGTACTTC. Protein sequence: CASSSLAGSSYEQYF.

The chain carries TRBV30 and TRBJ2-7; maybe TRBD1 (6 bases). The CDR3 loop spans 13 amino acids. Trimming took off 2 bases at V and 1 base at J, with 9 bases between the two ends. Germline V gene sequence: CDR1 GTSNPN, CDR2 SVGIG (reference sequence). CDR3 amino acids: CAWSLGHSYEQYF. Written as DNA, the CDR3 is TGTGCCTGGAGTTTGGGACATTCCTACGAGCAGTACTTC.

The chain recombines TRBV20-1 with TRBJ2-5; D call uncertain. The V end lost 3 bases, the J end lost 2 bases, and 7 bases lay between the germline ends. There are 12 residues in the CDR3. The germline V gene encodes CDR1 DFQATT and CDR2 SNEGSKA (reference sequence). The CDR3 bases are TGCAGTGCTAGTTGGAGACAAGAGACCCAGTACTTC. Protein sequence: CSASWRQETQYF.

This clonotype came up a few times. The chain employs TRBV7-3 and TRBJ2-7; D not resolved. The length of the CDR3 is 13 residues. The germline V gene encodes CDR1 SGHTA and CDR2 FQGTGA. V gave up 3 bases and J gave up 0 bases, with 6 bases separating them. CDR3 amino acids: CASSFHVSYEQYF. CDR3 DNA sequence: TGTGCCAGCAGCTTTCACGTCTCCTACGAGCAGTACTTC.

There are a few counts of this clonotype. V gene TRBV5-1 combines with J gene TRBJ2-5; possible D gene TRBD1, 5 bases. V gave up 6 bases and J gave up 5 bases, with 20 bases separating them. The CDR3 has 15 residues. CDR1 is SGHRS and CDR2 is YFSETQ in the germline V gene. CDR3: CASTKQDTIGETQYF. CDR3 coding DNA: TGCGCCAGCACCAAGCAGGACACCATAGGGGAGACCCAGTACTTC. Full variable domain (missing parts from reference TRBV5-1 and TRBJ2-5): KAGVTQTPRYLIKTRGQQVTLSCSPISGHRSVSWYQQTPGQGLQFLFEYFSETQRNKGNFPGRFSGRQFSNSRSEMNVSTLELGDSALYLCASTKQDTIGETQYFGPGTRLLVL.

This clonotype has only a few counts. The V and J genes are TRBV29-1 and TRBJ2-4, with D uncertain. Between the trimmed V and J ends, which lost 7 bases and 6 bases, there was a span of 10 bases. Germline V gene sequence: CDR1 SQVTM, CDR2 ANQGSEA. The CDR3 length is 11 residues. The CDR3 sequence: CSGGSRNIQYF. CDR3 bases: TGCAGCGGTGGGTCTAGAAACATTCAGTACTTC.

The chain uses TRBV5-4 and TRBJ1-2; D is perhaps TRBD1 (5 bases). V was pared by 6 bases and J by 4 bases, with 19 bases between. The length of the CDR3 is 15 residues. Germline values: CDR1 SGHNT, CDR2 YYREEE (reference sequence). DNA for the CDR3: TGTGCCAGCAACGTTGGCGGGGGACGGACCTATGGCTACACCTTC. This codes for CASNVGGGRTYGYTF.

In its sample, this clonotype was seen a few times. J is TRBJ1-6 and V is TRBV6-2 or TRBV6-3, with a tentative D call TRBD1 (5 bases). Trimming removed 6 bases from V and 6 bases from J, with 15 bases in between. Germline V lookup: CDR1 MNHEY, CDR2 SVGEGT. The CDR3 contains 15 residues. CDR3 in DNA: TGTGCCAGCAGCCGAACAGGACGCCCTAATTCACCCCTCCACTTT. It codes for CASSRTGRPNSPLHF.

This clonotype showed up just a few times. The V gene is TRBV6-5, the J gene TRBJ1-2; 9 positions match TRBD1. CDR1 and CDR2 (germline): MNHEY, SVGAGI. CDR3 length equals 15 residues. Trimming took 0 bases from V and 6 from J; bases not matched to a gene: 5. The CDR3 sequence: CASSYSGTGSNGYTF. In nucleotides, the CDR3 is TGTGCCAGCAGTTACTCCGGGACAGGGTCCAATGGCTACACCTTC.

This clonotype has a handful of counts. This rearrangement joins TRBV20-1 to TRBJ1-2; D gene unclear. This CDR3 region has 15 residues. The V end lost 5 bases, the J end lost 0 bases, and 16 bases lay between the germline ends. CDR1 and CDR2 from the germline V gene are DFQATT and SNEGSKA (reference sequence). The CDR3 sequence is CSAHQPTLANYGYTF. Written as DNA, the CDR3 is TGCAGTGCTCATCAACCGACACTAGCTAACTATGGCTACACCTTC.

In its sample, this clonotype was seen a few times. The chain joins TRBV7-9 to TRBJ2-3, with 10 bases fitting TRBD2. This CDR3 has 17 residues. CDR1 is SEHNR, CDR2 FQNEAQ, per germline (reference sequence). The trim removed 3 bases at V and 0 bases at J, leaving 6 bases unmatched. The CDR3, as DNA: TGTGCCAGCAGCTTTCCCCCTAGCGGGAGAAGCACAGATACGCAGTATTTT. It encodes CASSFPPSGRSTDTQYF.

The table lists this clonotype with a few counts. The V gene is TRBV4-2, the J gene TRBJ1-5; maybe TRBD1 (6 bases). Germline CDR1 LGHNA, CDR2 YNFKEQ. CDR3 length: 17 amino acids. V was cut by 4 bases and J by 0 bases, with 16 bases left in between. CDR3 DNA: TGTGCCAGCAGCCCTAGGGGGAACCTAAATAGCAATCAGCCCCAGCATTTT. Amino acid sequence: CASSPRGNLNSNQPQHF.

V and J are TRBV4-2 and TRBJ1-2; possible D gene TRBD1, 5 bases. The V end was cut by 0 bases, the J end by 5 bases, with 16 bases between. Germline values: CDR1 LGHNA, CDR2 YNFKEQ. The CDR3 extends over 16 amino acids. The CDR3 coding sequence is TGTGCCAGCAGCCAAGACCAATTGACAGTTTTATATGGCTACACCTTC. Amino acid sequence: CASSQDQLTVLYGYTF.

This clonotype was detected only a few times. The J gene is TRBJ2-3, the V gene TRBV18; TRBD2 matches 8 bases. Losses at the gene ends were 2 bases for V and 2 bases for J; bases not matched to a gene: 3. The germline CDR1 and CDR2 sequences are KGHSH and LQKENI. This CDR3 comprises 15 residues. The CDR3, as DNA: TGTGCCAGCTCACCAGCGGGGGGTACCACAGATACGCAGTATTTT. Its translation is CASSPAGGTTDTQYF.